The 10 T cell receptor beta chains presented below share a single source sample, sequenced in a study of blood T cells in healthy people across ages. Through a sample-barcoded 5' primer and a J-beta primer mix, a second PCR was run for about 6 to 11 cycles. From the 5' RACE reads, TCRdb called clonotypes with MiXCR, one entry per CDR3 protein. This sample has around 1,500,000 distinct CDR3 sequences, with roughly 28% found just once. Specimen: blood. The receptor source for this set is a woman in her twenties or thirties in good health.

V usage is TRBV14 and J usage is TRBJ1-2, with no clear D. This CDR3 has 12 amino acids. Germline assignment: CDR1 SGHDN and CDR2 FVKESK. The ends were cut back, 1 base at V and 8 bases at J, with 8 bases in the middle. The CDR3 sequence: CASSQVFGGYTF. CDR3 bases: TGTGCCAGCAGCCAAGTCTTCGGGGGCTACACCTTC.

This clonotype showed up many times. As DNA, the CDR3 is TGCAGCGCGCACTTTCCCGGAGGGGAGACCCAGTACTTC. This codes for CSAHFPGGETQYF. The chain combines TRBV29-1 with TRBJ2-5, with D possibly being TRBD2 (6 bases). Trimming pared 7 bases from V and 5 bases from J, leaving 17 bases between. This CDR3 comprises 13 residues. The germline CDR1 and CDR2 sequences are SQVTM and ANQGSEA.

This clonotype has a count of ten or more. The chain is built from TRBV4-1 and TRBJ2-7; weak D call: TRBD1 (5 bases). Germline CDR1 and CDR2: MGHRA and YSYEKL. V dropped 0 bases and J dropped 0 bases, with 15 bases sitting between them. CDR3 length: 17 amino acids. This CDR3 reads CASSQDISARASYEQYF. The CDR3 region has the DNA TGCGCCAGCAGCCAAGATATTAGTGCCAGGGCCTCCTACGAGCAGTACTTC.

The chain uses TRBV9 and TRBJ1-5, with TRBD1 as a possible D gene (5 bases). V was pared by 4 bases and J by 3 bases, with 17 bases between. The germline gives CDR1 SGDLS, CDR2 YYNGEE. The CDR3 is 16 amino acids. The CDR3: CASSPGGGPDNQPQHF. The CDR3 DNA reads as TGTGCCAGCAGCCCTGGGGGGGGACCCGACAATCAGCCCCAGCATTTT.

This clonotype has ten or more counts. The J gene is TRBJ2-5, the V gene TRBV29-1, with D perhaps being TRBD1 or TRBD2 (6 bases each). The V gene lost 1 base and the J gene lost 5 bases, with 14 bases spanning the gap. The CDR3 is made up of 14 amino acids. Looked up from germline, CDR1 is SQVTM and CDR2 is ANQGSEA. CDR3 bases: TGCAGCGTTGAAGGGGGGGCCCTCGGGGAGACCCAGTACTTC. Its protein is CSVEGGALGETQYF.

Points on this clonotype: It may be a read error: a sequence one base away is much more abundant. This chain joins TRBV29-1 and TRBJ2-4; D could derive from TRBD1 or TRBD2 (5 bases each). This CDR3 region has 13 residues. The ends were cut back, 4 bases at V and 2 bases at J, with 9 bases in the middle. Germline V gene sequence: CDR1 SQVTM, CDR2 ANQGSEA. CDR3 amino acids: CSVGWGSKNIQYF. The CDR3 DNA follows: TGCAGCGTTGGCTGGGGGTCCAAAAACATTCAGTACTTC.

Details on this clonotype: An end of the junction does not agree with germline; a read error may underlie this. In DNA form, the CDR3 reads TGTGCCTGCAGTCTGGGACAGGGGGCAGGGAGTTCACCCCTCCACTTT. Amino acids: CACSLGQGAGSSPLHF. V gene TRBV7-9 combines with J gene TRBJ1-6; 12 positions agree with TRBD1. This CDR3 spans 16 amino acids. CDR1 and CDR2 from the germline V gene are SEHNR and FQNEAQ (reference sequence).

This clonotype was counted between two and nine times. J is TRBJ1-2 and V is TRBV18, with 7 bases fitting TRBD1. The CDR3 contains 12 residues. With 6 bases clipped from V and 8 bases from J, the junction kept 6 bases outside the gene matches. CDR1 and CDR2 from the germline V gene are KGHSH and LQKENI. This CDR3 is CASSTGTAGYTF. The CDR3 coding sequence is TGTGCCAGCTCCACCGGGACAGCCGGCTACACCTTC. Variable domain in full (rest from reference TRBV18 and TRBJ1-2): NAGVMQNPRHLVRRRGQEARLRCSPMKGHSHVYWYRQLPEEGLKFMVYLQKENIIDESGMPKERFSAEFPKEGPSILRIQQVVRGDSAAYFCASSTGTAGYTFGSGTRLTVV.

This clonotype appeared a few times. This chain connects TRBV7-2 to TRBJ1-1, with D possibly TRBD1 on 6 matching bases. This CDR3 region has 15 residues. The germline V gene has CDR1 SGHTA and CDR2 FQGNSA. V lost 5 bases and J 6 bases, leaving 19 bases between the germline ends. CDR3 coding DNA: TGTGCCAGCAGCCCAAGGGACAACCTTGGGGCTGAAGCTTTCTTT. This translates into CASSPRDNLGAEAFF.

This clonotype was recorded only once. The V gene is TRBV5-1, the J gene TRBJ2-3; D gene unclear. The CDR3 consists of 13 residues. The V and J ends lost 5 bases and 0 bases respectively, with 7 bases between them. Germline CDR1 is SGHRS and CDR2 is YFSETQ. The CDR3 DNA sequence: TGCGCCAGCAGGAGCCTTAGCACAGATACGCAGTATTTT. Encoded protein: CASRSLSTDTQYF.